The following is a T cell receptor beta chain sequence with its context. The target antigen is unknown. Assay: immunoSEQ multiplex PCR; the TCRdb copy retains only in-frame clones and omits some. Here the sample spans around 140,000 clones, 90% being singletons. The V end lost 0 bases, the J end lost 10 bases, and 11 bases lay between the germline ends. This CDR3 has 14 residues. CDR1 is SGDLS, CDR2 YYNGEE, per germline. This sample was taken from a study of T cell responses to AZD1222 COVID-19 vaccine. General observations from the study: Within unmutated variant regions lay the reported targets of nearly half of spike-specific TCRs. White British ancestry dominated among donors, who included more females, and clonal diversity was possibly underestimated.

This sequence joins TRBV9 and TRBJ1-6; D is undetermined. The source of this sequence is an adult in good health. The specimen comprised peripheral blood, sampled on day 0 of AZD1222 vaccination. CDR3 loop: CASSVVQVGSPLHF. The CDR3 DNA sequence: TGTGCCAGCAGCGTAGTCCAGGTGGGATCACCCCTCCACTTT.